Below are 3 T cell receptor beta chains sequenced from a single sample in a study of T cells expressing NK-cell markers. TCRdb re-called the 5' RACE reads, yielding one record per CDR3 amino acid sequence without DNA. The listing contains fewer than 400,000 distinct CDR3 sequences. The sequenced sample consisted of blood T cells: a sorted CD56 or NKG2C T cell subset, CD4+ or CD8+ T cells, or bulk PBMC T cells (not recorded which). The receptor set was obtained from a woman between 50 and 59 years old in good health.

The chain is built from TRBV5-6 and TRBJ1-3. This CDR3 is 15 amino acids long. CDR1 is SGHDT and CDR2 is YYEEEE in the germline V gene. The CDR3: CASSWVGVSGNTIYF. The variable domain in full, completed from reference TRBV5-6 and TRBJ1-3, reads DAGVTQSPTHLIKTRGQQVTLRCSPKSGHDTVSWYQQALGQGPQFIFQYYEEEERQRGNFPDRFSGHQFPNYSSELNVNALLLGDSALYLCASSWVGVSGNTIYFGEGSWLTVV.

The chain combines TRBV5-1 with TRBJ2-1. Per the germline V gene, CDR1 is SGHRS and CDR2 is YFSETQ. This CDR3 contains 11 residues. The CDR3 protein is CASSLRLEQFF.

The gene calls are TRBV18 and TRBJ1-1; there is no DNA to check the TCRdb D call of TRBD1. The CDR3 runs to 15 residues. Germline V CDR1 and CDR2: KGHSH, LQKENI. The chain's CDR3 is CASSPFGGEGTEAFF. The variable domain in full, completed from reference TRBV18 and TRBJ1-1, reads NAGVMQNPRHLVRRRGQEARLRCSPMKGHSHVYWYRQLPEEGLKFMVYLQKENIIDESGMPKERFSAEFPKEGPSILRIQQVVRGDSAAYFCASSPFGGEGTEAFFGQGTRLTVV.